Reported below is one T cell receptor (beta chain). There are a few counts of this clone. This receptor's antigen is unknown. The input lacks base qualities; no much larger clone sits a single base away. Different DNA sequences within this sample yield the same CDR3. All of the isolated RNA was reverse transcribed with the High Capacity cDNA Reverse Transcription Kit, so expressed TCRB transcripts were sequenced. Deep immunoSEQ sequencing was applied to naive, central memory and regulatory T cell samples, giving an average of around 4 million total reads per sample. Sorted cells were lysed in RLT buffer, and RNA was extracted using DNase-treated RNeasy Micro or Mini kits according to cell number. To prevent cross-contamination, each cell subset was processed individually, whereas patient and healthy donor samples were processed jointly. TCRB sequences were amplified from cDNA with the immunoSEQ multiplex PCR, producing 87-bp fragments spanning the CDR3 region. The amplicons were sequenced using the Illumina HiSeq platform. The authors' pipeline ran thus. Synthetic template baselines were used to correct PCR bias computationally, reads within Hamming distance 2 were collapsed, and singletons that could not be merged were discarded. By aligning reads against IMGT, V, D and J genes, CDR3 length, and insertions or deletions at six rearrangement sites were assigned. Clonotype counts were normalized to sorted cell number within each subset before computing true diversity and Gini coefficients with the tcR R package. The overlap coefficient, calculated on TCRB nucleotide sequences, was used to measure repertoire sharing. TCRdb carries this immuneACCESS record with in-frame sequences only. Its versions omit some clonotypes, under half of them owing to an unresolved V gene in the studies checked, with the rest unexplained. The V and J calls and the clone size are those of that table, but D and trimming were determined from the DNA. In all, the sample holds 130,000 or so clones, and around 9% of those were seen once. The ten largest clones represent roughly 0.75% of the sample.

V loses 0 bases at its end and J loses 1 base; junction bases beyond the gene matches: 6. The cysteine opens and the phenylalanine closes a CDR3 of 17 amino acids. Only CDR3 DNA is held: 51 bases, read in frame from base 1. From a lookup of the germline V gene, CDR1 and CDR2 are LGHNA and YNFKEQ. A single peripheral blood draw of around 120 mL on average was collected from each donor into heparinised tubes. Naive, central memory, regulatory and stem cell-like memory CD4+ T cells were sorted on a BD FACSAria II using a panel including CD45RO, CCR7, CD25, CD127, CD95 and CD27. All sorted populations exceeded 98% purity. Right away, PBMCs were isolated by Lymphoprep density gradient centrifugation and were stained directly, with no culture step. So that batch effects would be minimized, each experiment stained and sorted samples in pairs, pairing one healthy donor with one patient. These data are taken from a study of beta chain features in type 1 diabetes (dated 2018 in TCRdb). Background on the whole study: Mean age, gender distribution, total cell number and subset yield were not different between patients and healthy donors. Across all samples, about 110 million sorted cells were examined, and cell number per subset correlated strongly with RNA yield. In the study, TCRB repertoires of sorted circulating CD4+ T cell subsets from recently diagnosed type 1 diabetes patients were compared with those of matched healthy donors. Regulatory and stem cell-like memory subsets were obtained from only 8 patients and about eight healthy donors, while naive and central memory subsets were obtained from all 30 or so donors.

Overall results and qualifications from the work: Only small numbers of individuals were included in the HLA sub-analyses, which left unresolved whether HLA type had any influence on TCRB rearrangement. Naive, central memory and regulatory TCRB repertoires appeared to be more alike among patients than among healthy donors. Fewer insertions and more nucleotide deletions at VDJ recombination sites were observed in patients with type 1 diabetes, implying thymic rearrangement abnormalities. In all four CD4+ subsets, TCRB CDR3 length was moderately but significantly shorter in type 1 diabetes patients. PCR might favor shorter templates, but patient and control samples were amplified and corrected together, so any skew would affect both groups equally. Because cDNA rather than genomic DNA was sequenced, highly expressing activated cells could have been over-represented, although no difference in activation and CD3 levels was found between groups.

The clonotype originates from a man between 25 and 39 years old with type 1 diabetes. The chain is made from TRBV4-2 and TRBJ2-3; 8 bases in the middle match TRBD1. Sequenced: central memory CD4+ T cells from blood. The DNA is as follows: TGTGCCAGCAGCCAAGATGGGCAGGGGGCCGGCACAGATACGCAGTATTTT. This codes for CASSQDGQGAGTDTQYF.